The 2 T cell receptor beta chains listed next were all sequenced from one sample in a study of chemoradiotherapy in HPV16-positive cancers. Produced via immunoSEQ multiplex PCR; TCRdb's table is partial and in-frame only. The sample consists of 20,000 to 30,000 clones, less than 95% of them appearing once. Sampling was performed from a patient who underwent chemoradiotherapy. The source is a human donor with HPV-associated anogenital cancer.

Only one count was recorded for this clone. The chain carries TRBV7-3 and TRBJ2-1, with 11 bases lining up with TRBD2. V shed 2 bases and J 7 bases; nucleotides not matched to a gene: 13. The germline V gene has CDR1 SGHTA and CDR2 FQGTGA. The CDR3 extends over 18 amino acids. CDR3 loop: CASSLWLAGGRDRNEQFF. The CDR3 region has the DNA TGTGCCAGCAGCTTATGGCTAGCGGGGGGCCGTGATCGTAATGAGCAGTTCTTC.

This rearrangement joins TRBV6-6 to TRBJ1-5; no definite D call. The V and J ends lost 2 bases and 1 base respectively, with 3 bases between them. CDR1 and CDR2 (germline): MNHNY, SVGAGI (reference sequence). The CDR3 sequence is 13 residues long. The CDR3: CASSYGSNQPQHF. The CDR3 DNA reads as TGTGCCAGCAGTTACGGAAGCAATCAGCCCCAGCATTTT.